This TCR beta chain is from a study of blood T cell repertoires in COVID-19. Trimming left V 3 bases short and J 3 bases short, with 14 bases between. Germline V gene data show CDR1 as KGHDR and CDR2 as SFDVKD. The CDR3 covers 16 residues. Here immunoSEQ multiplex PCR was the method, and the copy in TCRdb shows in-frame clones only, minus some. The data contain about 250,000 clones, roughly 80% of them singletons. The sample taken for sequencing was peripheral blood. The clonotype comes from a man older than 75 with acute or convalescent COVID-19. The rearrangement joins TRBV24-1 to TRBJ2-1; D possibly corresponds to TRBD2 (6 bases). The DNA of the CDR3 is TGTGCCACCAGTGATCCAAGGTTGGAGGGCTACAATGAGCAGTTCTTC. Protein: CATSDPRLEGYNEQFF.